This passage covers 23 T cell receptor beta chains from one sample sequenced in a study of T cell clonotyping in hematopoietic cell transplantation. Sequencing was performed with immunoSEQ multiplex PCR; in TCRdb, only in-frame clones are kept and a portion is missing. This repertoire shows some 5,900 clones, around nine tenths found once; its top ten account for around 8%. The sequencing here drew on peripheral blood mononuclear cells, taken 100 days after allogeneic stem cell transplant. Receptors were obtained from a male patient aged 40 to 55 who had an allogeneic stem cell transplant from an unrelated donor, so the T cells may come from the graft donor. Some clones in this sample may be carry-over from other donors' samples.

This clone is a singleton in its sample. No conserved phenylalanine or tryptophan ends this CDR3, so it is likely a read error. The genes are TRBV5-4 and TRBJ1-2; D is uncertain. The CDR3 has 16 amino acids. V was trimmed by 2 bases and J by 3 bases, leaving 17 bases between them. Per the germline V gene, CDR1 is SGHNT and CDR2 is YYREEE (reference sequence). The CDR3 sequence: CASSFRRSLSYYGYTL. The CDR3 nucleotides read TGTGCCAGCAGCTTTCGCCGGAGCCTAAGTTACTATGGCTACACCCTC.

The chain combines TRBV7-2 with TRBJ2-3; the match to TRBD2 covers 8 bases. The CDR3 length is 19 residues. Losses at the gene ends were 1 base for V and 2 bases for J; bases not matched to a gene: 14. Germline lookup yields CDR1 SGHTA and CDR2 FQGNSA. This CDR3 is CASSLVPGGLRWNTDTQYF. The CDR3 DNA reads as TGTGCCAGCAGCTTAGTCCCGGGGGGGCTGAGGTGGAACACAGATACGCAGTATTTT.

The chain recombines TRBV5-4 with TRBJ1-1; TRBD1 is a possible D gene (5 bases). Trimming took 2 bases from V and 7 from J, leaving 15 bases between them. This CDR3 spans 14 amino acids. From germline, CDR1 is SGHNT and CDR2 YYREEE (reference sequence). The CDR3 sequence: CASSFLEGRGEAFF. The CDR3 nucleotides read TGTGCCAGCAGCTTTTTAGAGGGTAGGGGTGAAGCTTTCTTT. Full variable domain (remainder filled in from reference TRBV5-4 and TRBJ1-1): ETGVTQSPTHLIKTRGQQVTLRCSSQSGHNTVSWYQQALGQGPQFIFQYYREEENGRGNFPPRFSGLQFPNYSSELNVNALELDDSALYLCASSFLEGRGEAFFGQGTRLTVV.

V and J are TRBV4-2 and TRBJ1-2; D call uncertain. The V end was cut by 1 base, the J end by 4 bases, with 13 bases between. Germline V CDR1 and CDR2: LGHNA, YNFKEQ. There are 15 residues in the CDR3. The CDR3 sequence: CASSQVGRPSYGYTF. The CDR3 DNA follows: TGTGCCAGCAGCCAAGTCGGCAGGCCCTCCTATGGCTACACCTTC.

The chain carries TRBV5-4 and TRBJ1-2; TRBD1 is a possible D gene (6 bases). This CDR3 comprises 15 residues. Germline V gene sequence: CDR1 SGHNT, CDR2 YYREEE (reference sequence). The ends were cut back, 4 bases at V and 6 bases at J, with 19 bases in the middle. DNA for the CDR3: TGTGCCAGCAGCATACTGACGTTCACAGGGAATGGCTACACCTTC. Encoded protein: CASSILTFTGNGYTF.

The V call is TRBV29-1, the J call TRBJ2-2; D perhaps matches TRBD2 (7 bases). The germline CDR1 and CDR2 sequences are SQVTM and ANQGSEA. The CDR3 loop spans 15 amino acids. The V gene lost 7 bases and the J gene lost 0 bases, with 15 bases spanning the gap. The CDR3 here is CSGRRGGANTGELFF. CDR3 in DNA: TGCAGCGGCCGAAGAGGGGGGGCGAACACCGGGGAGCTGTTTTTT.

The V and J genes are TRBV6-6 and TRBJ2-3; unclear D gene. V was clipped by 1 base and J by 2 bases, with 4 bases between them. The V gene's germline CDR1 is MNHNY and CDR2 SVGAGI (reference sequence). CDR3 length equals 13 residues. CDR3 sequence reads: CASSYFITDTQYF. DNA of the CDR3: TGTGCCAGCAGTTACTTTATCACAGATACGCAGTATTTT.

The gene calls are TRBV6-1 and TRBJ1-1, with 7 bases aligning to TRBD1. J gave up 1 base and V 6 bases, and 5 bases lay outside the gene matches. This CDR3 spans 14 amino acids. CDR1 MNHNS and CDR2 SASEGT come from the germline V gene. This chain's CDR3 is CASRIQGWNTEAFF. For the CDR3, the DNA is TGTGCCAGCAGGATACAGGGGTGGAACACTGAAGCTTTCTTT.

The rearrangement joins TRBV28 to TRBJ2-7; TRBD1 matches 8 bases. This CDR3 has 13 residues. Germline V gene sequence: CDR1 MDHEN, CDR2 SYDVKM. J was trimmed by 2 bases and V by 4 bases; bases with no gene match: 1. The CDR3 is CASSSGGTYEQYF. CDR3 DNA: TGTGCCAGCAGTTCAGGGGGCACCTACGAGCAGTACTTC. Using reference TRBV28 and TRBJ2-7 for the parts outside the CDR3, the full variable domain is DVKVTQSSRYLVKRTGEKVFLECVQDMDHENMFWYRQDPGLGLRLIYFSYDVKMKEKGDIPEGYSVSREKKERFSLILESASTNQTSMYLCASSSGGTYEQYFGPGTRLTVT.

The rearrangement joins TRBV4-1 to TRBJ1-2; D remains ambiguous. V lost 1 base to trimming and J lost 8 bases, with 5 bases between them. This CDR3 has 11 amino acids. Germline V gene sequence: CDR1 MGHRA, CDR2 YSYEKL. The CDR3 nucleotides read TGCGCCAGCAGCCAAGCACTGGGCTACACCTTC. As protein: CASSQALGYTF.

The chain couples TRBV7-2 to TRBJ2-5; D is ambiguous. V gave up 1 base and J gave up 2 bases, with 5 bases separating them. Germline CDR1 is SGHTA and CDR2 is FQGNSA. CDR3 length: 13 amino acids. The CDR3 bases are TGTGCCAGCAGCTTAGTCCTGCAAGAGACCCAGTACTTC. It specifies CASSLVLQETQYF.

This clone occurred once. The rearrangement uses TRBV2 and TRBJ2-7, with D possibly being TRBD1 or TRBD2 (6 bases each). CDR3 size: 14 residues. Per germline, CDR1 SNHLY and CDR2 FYNNEI. V lost 10 bases and J lost 3, with 19 bases in between. The CDR3 region has the DNA TGTGCCATTCTCGGTGGAGGGGGAGTCTACGAGCAGTACTTC. It translates to CAILGGGGVYEQYF.

This chain links TRBV9 with TRBJ2-7; a possible D gene is TRBD2 (5 bases). The germline V and J ends were trimmed by 0 bases and 5 bases, with 12 bases remaining between them. There are 14 residues in the CDR3. CDR1 and CDR2 (germline): SGDLS, YYNGEE. The CDR3 region is CASSVAHGLNEQYF. DNA for the CDR3: TGTGCCAGCAGCGTAGCCCACGGACTCAACGAGCAGTACTTC.

As regards this clone: A read error may produce the germline difference seen at one junction end. This chain connects TRBV7-2 to TRBJ1-1; D not resolved. This CDR3 is built from 12 residues. Germline values: CDR1 SGHTA, CDR2 FQGNSA. The DNA of the CDR3 is TGTGCCAGCAACTTAGGCAGACCTGAAGCTTTCTTT. Its protein is CASNLGRPEAFF. The complete variable domain, with remaining parts taken from reference TRBV7-2 and TRBJ1-1, reads GAGVSQSPSNKVTEKGKDVELRCDPISGHTALYWYRQSLGQGLEFLIYFQGNSAPDKSGLPSDRFSAERTGGSVSTLTIQRTQQEDSAVYLCASNLGRPEAFFGQGTRLTVV.

The chain combines TRBV6-5 with TRBJ2-5, with D maybe TRBD2 (7 bases). CDR1 is MNHEY, CDR2 SVGAGI, per germline. V was trimmed by 8 bases and J by 4 bases, leaving 17 bases between them. The CDR3 has 14 amino acids. CDR3 coding DNA: TGTGCCAGCGGGCGCCGGGGGGCCGGAGAGACCCAGTACTTC. This sequence encodes CASGRRGAGETQYF.

CDR3 protein: CASRISPGRNNSPLHF. Written as DNA, the CDR3 is TGTGCCAGTCGAATCTCTCCGGGACGCAATAATTCACCCCTCCACTTT. V and J are TRBV19 and TRBJ1-6; possibly TRBD1 for D (5 bases). CDR3 length equals 16 residues. V was clipped by 8 bases and J by 5 bases, with 19 bases between them. In germline, CDR1 is LNHDA, CDR2 SQIVND (reference sequence).

This clone was picked up one time. CDR3 amino acids: CASSLEGGSSYEQYF. The CDR3, as DNA: TGTGCCAGCAGCTTAGAGGGGGGAAGCTCCTACGAGCAGTACTTC. The chain couples TRBV7-6 to TRBJ2-7; the D gene could be TRBD1 or TRBD2 (6 bases each). The CDR3 is 15 amino acids. V lost 1 base to trimming and J lost 0 bases, with 10 bases between them. Germline V lookup: CDR1 SGHVS, CDR2 FNYEAQ.

The count of this clone is one. The rearrangement joins TRBV29-1 to TRBJ2-1, with D perhaps TRBD2 (7 bases). CDR1 is SQVTM, CDR2 ANQGSEA, per germline. The CDR3 loop spans 14 amino acids. The CDR3 sequence is CSSAPFGGRNEQFF. CDR3 in DNA: TGCAGTTCGGCACCCTTCGGGGGGCGAAATGAGCAGTTCTTC.

This rearrangement joins TRBV27 to TRBJ2-5, with TRBD2 matching 7 bases. CDR1 is MNHEY and CDR2 is SMNVEV in the germline V gene (reference sequence). The CDR3 spans 13 residues. After removal of 6 bases from V and 5 bases from J, the junction contained 6 bases not matched to a gene. The CDR3 bases are TGTGCCAGCAGCCGCGGGGGATGGGAGACCCAGTACTTC. Amino acids: CASSRGGWETQYF.

This clone was recorded only once. This chain uses TRBV12-5 with TRBJ2-6, with D possibly being TRBD1 (5 bases). Germline CDR1 reads LGHNT; CDR2 reads FRNRAP. This CDR3 comprises 18 residues. V lost 5 bases, J lost 5 bases, and 22 bases lay in between. CDR3 nucleotide sequence: TGTGCTAGTGGTGTCCCGCCTGCAGGACAAAGTCGGGCCAACGTCCTGACTTTC. Translation: CASGVPPAGQSRANVLTF. The full variable domain, with the rest looked up from reference TRBV12-5 and TRBJ2-6, is DARVTQTPRHKVTEMGQEVTMRCQPILGHNTVFWYRQTMMQGLELLAYFRNRAPLDDSGMPKDRFSAEMPDATLATLKIQPSEPRDSAVYFCASGVPPAGQSRANVLTFGAGSRLTVL.

The chain recombines TRBV30 with TRBJ2-3; no definite D call. The length of the CDR3 is 14 residues. In germline, CDR1 is GTSNPN, CDR2 SVGIG (reference sequence). The germline V and J ends were trimmed by 7 bases and 5 bases, with 19 bases remaining between them. The CDR3 is CAFRAGPAGDTQYF. The CDR3 DNA sequence: TGTGCCTTCCGGGCAGGCCCAGCAGGAGATACGCAGTATTTT.

This rearrangement joins TRBV2 to TRBJ2-5; D gene uncertain. Trimming removed 7 bases from V and 13 bases from J, with 10 bases in between. The CDR3 totals 9 residues. Germline V gene data show CDR1 as SNHLY and CDR2 as FYNNEI. The CDR3 sequence: CASNSPRYF. The CDR3 bases are TGTGCCAGCAACTCCCCTCGGTACTTC. Variable domain in full (rest from reference TRBV2 and TRBJ2-5): EPEVTQTPSHQVTQMGQEVILRCVPISNHLYFYWYRQILGQKVEFLVSFYNNEISEKSEIFDDQFSVERPDGSNFTLKIRSTKLEDSAMYFCASNSPRYFGPGTRLLVL.

The V call is TRBV27, the J call TRBJ1-6, with unresolved D. This CDR3 spans 12 amino acids. Trimming pared 2 bases from V and 7 bases from J, leaving 3 bases between. CDR1 is MNHEY, CDR2 SMNVEV, per germline (reference sequence). Written as DNA, the CDR3 is TGTGCCAGCAGTTTAGAAAATTCACCCCTCCACTTT. It is translated as CASSLENSPLHF.